There are a few counts of the clone carrying this TCR beta chain. TCRdb called the RT-PCR reads again in MiXCR, with one record for every CDR3 protein. The sample gives about 680,000 distinct CDR3 sequences, more than 13% of which show up once; about 3.6% is in the top ten. This CDR3 comprises 15 residues. In germline, CDR1 is SGHRS, CDR2 YFSETQ. Trimming shortened V by 4 bases and J by 2 bases, and 16 bases separated the two germline ends. The rearrangement joins TRBV5-1 to TRBJ2-7; either TRBD1 or TRBD2 may supply D (5 bases each). The origin of this receptor is a female donor in good health, serving as a healthy control. The specimen was memory CD4+ T cells from blood. This CDR3 is CASSNGDGPPYEQYF. CDR3 DNA: TGCGCCAGCAGCAATGGGGACGGGCCCCCCTACGAGCAGTACTTC.